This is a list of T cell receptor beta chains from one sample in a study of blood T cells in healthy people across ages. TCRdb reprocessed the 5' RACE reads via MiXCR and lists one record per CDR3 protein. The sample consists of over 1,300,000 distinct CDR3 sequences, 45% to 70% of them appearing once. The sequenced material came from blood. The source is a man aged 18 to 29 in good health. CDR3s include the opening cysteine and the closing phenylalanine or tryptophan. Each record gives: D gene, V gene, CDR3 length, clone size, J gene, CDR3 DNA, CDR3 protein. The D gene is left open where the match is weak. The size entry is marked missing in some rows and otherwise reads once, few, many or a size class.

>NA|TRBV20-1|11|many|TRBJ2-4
TGCAGTGCTAGAGATCTAAACATTCAGTACTTC
CSARDLNIQYF
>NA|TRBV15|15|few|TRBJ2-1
TGTGCCACCAGCCAGACAGGAGAGGGGAACAATGAGCAGTTCTTC
CATSQTGEGNNEQFF
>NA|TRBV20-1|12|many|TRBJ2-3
TGCAGTGCTAGAGGCAGCACAGATACGCAGTATTTT
CSARGSTDTQYF
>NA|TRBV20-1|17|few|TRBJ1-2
TGCAGTGCTAGGGGTGTTTCTTTCAGGGGATCAAACTATGGCTACACCTTC
CSARGVSFRGSNYGYTF
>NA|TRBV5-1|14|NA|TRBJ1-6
TGCGCCAGCTGGCAGGGGTCGGATAATTCACCCCTCCACTTT
CASWQGSDNSPLHF
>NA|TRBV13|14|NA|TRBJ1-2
TGTGCCAGCAGCGAAACTTATGGTGTCTATGGCTACACCTTC
CASSETYGVYGYTF
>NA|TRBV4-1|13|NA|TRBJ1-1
TGCGCCAGCAGCCCCAATTTGTACACTGAAGCTTTCTTT
CASSPNLYTEAFF
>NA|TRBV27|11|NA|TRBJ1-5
TGTGCCAGAAGTTCTGATCAGCCCCAGCATTTT
CARSSDQPQHF
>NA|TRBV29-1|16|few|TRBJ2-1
TGCAGCGTTGAAGGTACCGCGGCGGGGGCTAGGAATGAGCAGTTCTTC
CSVEGTAAGARNEQFF
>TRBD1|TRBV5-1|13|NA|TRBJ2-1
TGCGCCAGCAGCTTCGCAGGGGGACCTGAGCAGTTCTTC
CASSFAGGPEQFF
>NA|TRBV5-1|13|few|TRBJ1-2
TGCGCCAGCAGCACAACCGGGGCCTATGGCTACACCTTC
CASSTTGAYGYTF
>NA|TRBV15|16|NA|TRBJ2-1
TGTGCCACCAGCAAGGGTTTAGGAGGCTCCTACAATGAGCAGTTCTTC
CATSKGLGGSYNEQFF
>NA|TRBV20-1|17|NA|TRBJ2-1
TGCAGTGCTAGTGGCCCCATTGGCAGGGCCTCCTACAATGAGCAGTTCTTC
CSASGPIGRASYNEQFF
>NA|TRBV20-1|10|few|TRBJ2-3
TGCAGTGCTAAACAGAATACGCAGTATTTT
CSAKQNTQYF
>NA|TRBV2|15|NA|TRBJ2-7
TGTGCCACCATTACCGAGACAACGAGGTCCTACGAGCAGTACTTC
CATITETTRSYEQYF
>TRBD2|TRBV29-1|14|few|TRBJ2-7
TGCAGCGTTGAACCTGCGGGGGGGCGATACGAGCAGTACTTC
CSVEPAGGRYEQYF
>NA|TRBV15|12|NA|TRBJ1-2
TGTGCCACCAGCAGAGATGGCCAGGGCTACACCTTC
CATSRDGQGYTF
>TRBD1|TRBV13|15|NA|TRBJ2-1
TGTACCAGCAGCCCGGTAGGGGCAGGGGGAAATGAGCAGTTCTTC
CTSSPVGAGGNEQFF
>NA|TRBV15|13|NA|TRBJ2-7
TGTGCCACCAGCAGCGGGGTAAGCAATGAGCAGTACTTC
CATSSGVSNEQYF
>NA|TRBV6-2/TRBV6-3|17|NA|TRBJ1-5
TGTGCCAGCAGTTACTCGATAATTGACGGGGGAAATCAGCCCCAGCATTTT
CASSYSIIDGGNQPQHF
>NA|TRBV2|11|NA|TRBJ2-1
TGTGCCAGCAGTGACTGGGGGGAGCAGTTCTTC
CASSDWGEQFF
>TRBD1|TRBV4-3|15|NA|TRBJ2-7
TGCGCCAGCAGCCTCATCTGGGACAGGGGCCACGAGCAGTACTTC
CASSLIWDRGHEQYF
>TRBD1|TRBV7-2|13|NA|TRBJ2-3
TGTGCCACCGCGGACAGGGGGCGCGATACGCAGTATTTT
CATADRGRDTQYF
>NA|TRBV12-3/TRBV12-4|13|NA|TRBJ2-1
TGTGCCAGCAGCCACCGACGCTACAATGAGCAGTTCTTC
CASSHRRYNEQFF
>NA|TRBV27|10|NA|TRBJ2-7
TGTGCCAGCACTACCTACGAGCAGTACTTC
CASTTYEQYF
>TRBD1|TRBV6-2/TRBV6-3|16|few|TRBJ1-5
TGTGCCATCACAAGTAGGGACAGGCCAAATAAATCAGCCCAGCATTTT
CAITSRDRPNKSAQHF